These T cell receptor beta chains were read from a single sample in a study of Ad26.COV2.S vaccination and SARS-CoV-2 variants. The repertoire was sequenced with immunoSEQ multiplex PCR; TCRdb's copy has only in-frame clones and lacks some. The table lists under 600,000 clones, roughly 87% of them singletons, with about 1.7% in the top ten. The sequencing here drew on peripheral blood, taken in a trial of Ad26.COV2.S vaccine versus placebo. The receptors here all came from a person aged 18-65 years who received the Ad26.COV2.S COVID-19 vaccine or a placebo. The CDR3 runs from the conserved cysteine through the conserved F or W. Fields, in order: V gene, J gene, D gene, CDR3 length, CDR3 protein, CDR3 DNA. A D gene is named only where the DNA matches it firmly.

V gene: TRBV4-1; J gene: TRBJ1-3; D gene: .; CDR3 length: 15; CDR3 protein: CASSHPGYTGNTIYF; CDR3 DNA: TGCGCCAGCAGCCACCCCGGGTATACTGGAAACACCATATATTTT
V gene: TRBV6-5; J gene: TRBJ1-4; D gene: .; CDR3 length: 14; CDR3 protein: CASTPRDTNEKLFF; CDR3 DNA: TGTGCCAGCACCCCCCGGGACACTAATGAAAAACTGTTTTTT
V gene: TRBV6-1; J gene: TRBJ1-2; D gene: .; CDR3 length: 16; CDR3 protein: CASSGGFGGIGYGYTF; CDR3 DNA: TGTGCCAGCAGTGGGGGCTTCGGAGGGATCGGCTATGGCTACACCTTC
V gene: TRBV18; J gene: TRBJ1-1; D gene: .; CDR3 length: 10; CDR3 protein: CASRGTEAFF; CDR3 DNA: TGTGCCAGCCGGGGGACTGAAGCTTTCTTT
V gene: TRBV7-3; J gene: TRBJ2-3; D gene: .; CDR3 length: 13; CDR3 protein: CASSRQGTDTQYF; CDR3 DNA: TGTGCCAGCAGTCGACAGGGCACAGATACGCAGTATTTT
V gene: TRBV3-1/TRBV3-2; J gene: TRBJ1-2; D gene: .; CDR3 length: 14; CDR3 protein: CASSQEAGIGGYTF; CDR3 DNA: TGTGCCAGCAGCCAAGAGGCGGGAATAGGTGGCTACACCTTC
V gene: TRBV7-9; J gene: TRBJ2-2; D gene: .; CDR3 length: 16; CDR3 protein: CASSLALQGHTGELFF; CDR3 DNA: TGTGCCAGCAGCTTAGCGCTTCAGGGCCACACCGGGGAGCTGTTTTTT
V gene: TRBV18; J gene: TRBJ2-1; D gene: TRBD2; CDR3 length: 14; CDR3 protein: CASSPRLADNEQFF; CDR3 DNA: TGTGCCAGCTCACCAAGACTAGCGGACAATGAGCAGTTCTTC
V gene: TRBV5-1; J gene: TRBJ2-3; D gene: TRBD2; CDR3 length: 18; CDR3 protein: CASSLTGLAGHAADTQYF; CDR3 DNA: TGCGCCAGCAGCCTGACCGGACTAGCGGGCCACGCGGCAGATACGCAGTATTTT
V gene: TRBV6-2/TRBV6-3; J gene: TRBJ1-1; D gene: .; CDR3 length: 15; CDR3 protein: CASSYFSRMNTEAFF; CDR3 DNA: TGTGCCAGCAGTTACTTTAGCAGAATGAACACTGAAGCTTTCTTT
V gene: TRBV10-3; J gene: TRBJ1-2; D gene: TRBD1; CDR3 length: 14; CDR3 protein: CAISESRDSYGYTF; CDR3 DNA: TGTGCCATCAGTGAGTCTCGGGACAGCTATGGCTACACCTTC
V gene: TRBV30; J gene: TRBJ1-1; D gene: .; CDR3 length: 12; CDR3 protein: CACGPRSTEAFF; CDR3 DNA: TGTGCCTGTGGACCCAGGAGCACTGAAGCTTTCTTT
V gene: TRBV11-2; J gene: TRBJ1-2; D gene: TRBD1; CDR3 length: 14; CDR3 protein: CASSSDRPPDGYTF; CDR3 DNA: TGTGCCAGCAGCTCGGACAGGCCCCCGGATGGCTACACCTTC
V gene: TRBV27; J gene: TRBJ1-6; D gene: .; CDR3 length: 14; CDR3 protein: CASSFGSHNSPLHF; CDR3 DNA: TGTGCCAGCAGTTTTGGCAGCCATAATTCACCCCTCCACTTT
V gene: TRBV28; J gene: TRBJ1-1; D gene: .; CDR3 length: 13; CDR3 protein: CASRVLLGQEAFF; CDR3 DNA: TGTGCCAGCAGAGTTCTCCTCGGCCAGGAAGCTTTCTTT